The present T cell receptor beta chain was sequenced within a study of shared clonotypes between healthy human individuals. Study-wide results and caveats: Some naive CD4 clonotypes, roughly 5%, turned up in common across several donors.

Details on this clone: Antigen unknown. This same CDR3 is encoded by further DNA sequences in the sample.

Investigators divided CD4+ cells into CD45RA+ naive and CD45RA-negative memory subsets. The CDR3 spans 14 residues. The V gene's germline CDR1 is LNHDA and CDR2 SQIVND (reference sequence). Germline trimming cut 2 bases from V and 3 bases from J; bases unmatched to any gene: 3. Repertoires were generated with immunoSEQ multiplex PCR, while TCRdb's copy carries only in-frame clones and drops some. Of some 2.3 million clones in the sample, 93% are singletons; the top ten hold 0.39%. The chain links TRBV19 to TRBJ2-7, with TRBD1 matching 8 bases. The sequenced sample was naive CD4+ T cells from PBMCs. As for subset: CD45RA+ positively selected. The receptor comes from a man between 18 and 35 years old in good health. Some clones in this sample may be carry-over from other donors' samples. The CDR3 nucleotides read TGTGCCAGTAGTATAAGACAGGGGAGCTACGAGCAGTACTTC. This encodes CASSIRQGSYEQYF.